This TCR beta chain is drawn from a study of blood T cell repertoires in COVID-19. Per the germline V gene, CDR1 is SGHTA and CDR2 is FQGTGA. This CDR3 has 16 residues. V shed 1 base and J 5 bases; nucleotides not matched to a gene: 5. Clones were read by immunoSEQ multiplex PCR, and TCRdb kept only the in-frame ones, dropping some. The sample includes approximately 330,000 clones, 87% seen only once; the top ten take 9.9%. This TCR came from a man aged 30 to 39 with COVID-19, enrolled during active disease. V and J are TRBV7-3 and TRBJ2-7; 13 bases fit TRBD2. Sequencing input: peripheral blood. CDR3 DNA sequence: TGTGCCAGCAGCTTAAGGTGGACTAGCGGGAGTGACGAGCAGTACTTC. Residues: CASSLRWTSGSDEQYF.